This T cell receptor beta chain is drawn from a study of blood T cell repertoires in COVID-19. The overall study: Nucleic acid was either cDNA or gDNA, and it came from T cells, B-cell-depleted T cells, or PBMCs.

Trimming took 1 base from V and 2 from J, leaving 11 bases between them. The CDR3 covers 15 residues. Germline V gene lookup returns CDR1 SGHTA and CDR2 FQGNSA. TCRdb's copy holds only in-frame clones and misses some; the assay was immunoSEQ multiplex PCR. Among 270,000 or so clones listed, about 89% were seen once. The chain is built from TRBV7-2 and TRBJ1-2; a possible D gene is TRBD1 (5 bases). Sequencing was done on a sample of peripheral blood. This receptor was obtained from a woman aged 40 to 50 who had recovered from COVID-19. CDR3 bases: TGTGCCAGCAGCTTAGTTGGAGGGGCCAACTATGGCTACACCTTC. It translates to CASSLVGGANYGYTF.